This entry is about one TCR beta chain. Measured with immunoSEQ multiplex PCR; TCRdb has only the in-frame clones, and not every one. The sample shows roughly 93,000 clones, 81% of them seen only once. This sample stems from a study of blood T cell repertoires in COVID-19. Germline loops: CDR1 SGHVS, CDR2 FQNEAQ. V lost 2 bases, J lost 4 bases, and 13 bases stayed unmatched. This CDR3 is 17 amino acids long. The sequence derives from a woman of 80 years or more with acute or convalescent COVID-19. The sequencing sample was made of peripheral blood. The chain has TRBV7-8 and TRBJ1-1, with TRBD1 matching over 7 bases. The CDR3 is CASSLRGGVLGGTEAFF. CDR3 bases: TGTGCCAGCAGCTTACGAGGGGGCGTCTTAGGTGGCACTGAAGCTTTCTTT.